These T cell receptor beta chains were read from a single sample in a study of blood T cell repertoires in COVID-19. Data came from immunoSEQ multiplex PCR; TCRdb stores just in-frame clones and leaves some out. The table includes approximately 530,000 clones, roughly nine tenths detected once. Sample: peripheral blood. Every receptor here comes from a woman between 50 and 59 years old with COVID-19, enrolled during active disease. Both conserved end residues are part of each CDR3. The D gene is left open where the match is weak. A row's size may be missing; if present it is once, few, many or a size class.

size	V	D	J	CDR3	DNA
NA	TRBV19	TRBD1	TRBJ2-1	CASRPGQGYNEQFF	TGTGCCAGTAGACCGGGACAGGGCTACAATGAGCAGTTCTTC
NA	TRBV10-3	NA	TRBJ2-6	CAISDSLRDSMANVLTF	TGTGCCATCAGTGATTCCCTCCGGGACTCCATGGCCAACGTCCTGACTTTC
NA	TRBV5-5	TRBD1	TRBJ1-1	CASSWDRGYSNTEAFF	TGTGCCAGCAGCTGGGACAGGGGGTACTCGAACACTGAAGCTTTCTTT
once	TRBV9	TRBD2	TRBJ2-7	CASSPREAYTYEQYF	TGTGCCAGCAGCCCTCGGGAGGCCTATACCTACGAGCAGTACTTC
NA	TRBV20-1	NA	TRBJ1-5	CSASIQGLSNQPQHF	TGCAGTGCTAGTATACAGGGTCTTAGCAATCAGCCCCAGCATTTT
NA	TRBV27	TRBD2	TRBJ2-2	CASSLGRGAGTGELFF	TGTGCCAGCAGTTTGGGGAGGGGAGCAGGGACCGGGGAGCTGTTTTTT
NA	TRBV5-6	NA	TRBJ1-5	CASSSSGQPQHF	TGTGCCAGCAGCTCTTCGGGTCAGCCCCAGCATTTT
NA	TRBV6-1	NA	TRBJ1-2	CASSEQAGRYYGYTF	TGTGCCAGCAGTGAACAGGCAGGTCGATACTATGGCTACACCTTC
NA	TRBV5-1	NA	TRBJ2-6	CASSSSLAGANVLTF	TGCGCCAGCAGCTCCTCACTAGCTGGGGCCAACGTCCTGACTTTC
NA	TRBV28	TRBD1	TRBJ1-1	CASSLGTGGTEAFF	TGTGCCAGCAGTTTAGGGACAGGGGGCACTGAAGCTTTCTTT
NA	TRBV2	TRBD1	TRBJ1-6	CASSELTGGRSPLHF	TGTGCCAGCAGTGAACTCACAGGGGGGCGTTCACCCCTCCACTTT
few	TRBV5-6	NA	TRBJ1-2	CASSIRGWNYGYTF	TGTGCCAGCAGCATCAGGGGTTGGAACTATGGCTACACCTTC
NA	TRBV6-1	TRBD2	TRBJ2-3	CASSEWRGGRNTQYF	TGTGCCAGCAGTGAATGGCGGGGGGGCCGGAATACGCAGTATTTT
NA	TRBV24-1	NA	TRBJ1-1	CATSAGRGSEAFF	TGTGCCACCAGTGCGGGCAGGGGATCTGAAGCTTTCTTT
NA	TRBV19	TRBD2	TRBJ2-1	CASRPSGPPGDNEQFF	TGTGCCAGTAGGCCTAGCGGGCCGCCAGGTGACAATGAGCAGTTCTTC
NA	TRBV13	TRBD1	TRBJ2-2	CASSLLGTEDSGELFF	TGTGCCAGCAGCTTGCTCGGGACAGAGGATTCCGGGGAGCTGTTTTTT
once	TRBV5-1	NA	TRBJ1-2	CASSLAPGEPYGYTF	TGCGCCAGCAGCTTGGCCCCGGGGGAACCCTATGGCTACACCTTC
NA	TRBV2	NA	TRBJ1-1	CASSETGGKTEAFF	TGTGCCAGCAGTGAAACGGGGGGCAAAACTGAAGCTTTCTTT
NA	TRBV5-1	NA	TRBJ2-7	CASRLQGTPYEQYF	TGCGCCAGCAGGCTACAGGGTACTCCCTACGAGCAGTACTTC
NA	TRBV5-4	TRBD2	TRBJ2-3	CASSSKQGLVADTQYF	TGTGCCAGCTCTTCAAAACAGGGACTAGTGGCAGATACGCAGTATTTT
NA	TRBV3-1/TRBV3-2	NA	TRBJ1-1	CASSQAAGDTEAFF	TGTGCCAGCAGCCAAGCAGCGGGAGACACTGAAGCTTTCTTT
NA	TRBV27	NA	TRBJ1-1	CASGSFPSNTEAFF	TGTGCCAGCGGGAGCTTCCCGTCGAACACTGAAGCTTTCTTT
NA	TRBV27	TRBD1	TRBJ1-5	CASSSVGTGYVTQHF	TGTGCCAGCAGCTCAGTAGGGACAGGGTACGTGACCCAGCATTTT
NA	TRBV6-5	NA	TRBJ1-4	CASTRRQDEKLFF	TGTGCCAGCACCCGACGACAGGATGAAAAACTGTTTTTT
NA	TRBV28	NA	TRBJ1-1	CASSSQQALNTEAFF	TGTGCCAGCAGTTCTCAACAGGCCCTGAACACTGAAGCTTTCTTT
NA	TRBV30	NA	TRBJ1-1	CAWSKQGWWTEAFF	TGTGCCTGGAGCAAGCAGGGGTGGTGGACTGAAGCTTTCTTT
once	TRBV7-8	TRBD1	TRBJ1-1	CASSLKLGQGYTEAFF	TGTGCCAGCAGCTTAAAACTCGGACAGGGGTACACTGAAGCTTTCTTT
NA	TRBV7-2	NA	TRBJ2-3	CASSLGAGTQYF	TGTGCCAGCAGCTTGGGGGCAGGGACGCAGTATTTT
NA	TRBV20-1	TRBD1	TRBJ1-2	CSASTTGGNNYGYTF	TGCAGTGCTAGTACTACAGGGGGCAATAACTATGGCTACACCTTC
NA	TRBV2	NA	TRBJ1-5	CASTRVNQPQHF	TGTGCCAGCACGAGGGTCAATCAGCCCCAGCATTTT
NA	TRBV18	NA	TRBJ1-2	CASSPSDGLYGYTF	TGTGCCAGCTCACCATCAGACGGACTCTATGGCTACACCTTC
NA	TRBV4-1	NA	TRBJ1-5	CASSQEGDQPQHF	TGCGCCAGCAGCCAAGAAGGAGATCAGCCCCAGCATTTT
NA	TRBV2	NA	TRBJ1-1	CASSANRRNTEAFF	TGTGCCAGCAGTGCGAACAGGCGGAACACTGAAGCTTTCTTT
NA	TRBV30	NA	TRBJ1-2	CALRQAYGYTF	TGTGCCCTCCGACAGGCCTATGGCTACACCTTC
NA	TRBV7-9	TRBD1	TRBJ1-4	CASSSRQGATNEKLFF	TGTGCCAGCAGCTCTCGACAGGGGGCTACTAATGAAAAACTGTTTTTT
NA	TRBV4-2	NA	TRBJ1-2	CASSHVQGVKGNYGYTF	TGTGCCAGCAGCCACGTACAGGGAGTAAAAGGGAACTATGGCTACACCTTC
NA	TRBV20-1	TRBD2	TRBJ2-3	CSASGAGVSTDTQYF	TGCAGTGCTAGTGGAGCGGGGGTTAGCACAGATACGCAGTATTTT
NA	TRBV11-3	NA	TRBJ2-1	CASSLYARANEQFF	TGTGCCAGCAGCCTCTATGCGAGGGCCAATGAGCAGTTCTTC
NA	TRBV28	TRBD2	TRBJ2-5	CASSLTSGVPETQYF	TGTGCCAGCAGCCTGACTAGCGGGGTGCCAGAGACCCAGTACTTC
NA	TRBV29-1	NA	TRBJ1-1	CSVGQHNTEAFF	TGCAGCGTTGGACAGCATAACACTGAAGCTTTCTTT
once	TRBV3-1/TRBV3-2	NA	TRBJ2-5	CASSQGGGKTQYF	TGTGCCAGCAGCCAAGGAGGGGGAAAGACCCAGTACTTC
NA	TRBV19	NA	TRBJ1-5	CASSTGGNQPQHF	TGTGCCAGTAGTACCGGGGGGAATCAGCCCCAGCATTTT
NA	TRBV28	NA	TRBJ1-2	CASRLDGHGGTF	TGTGCCAGCAGACTAGACGGGCACGGGGGCACCTTC